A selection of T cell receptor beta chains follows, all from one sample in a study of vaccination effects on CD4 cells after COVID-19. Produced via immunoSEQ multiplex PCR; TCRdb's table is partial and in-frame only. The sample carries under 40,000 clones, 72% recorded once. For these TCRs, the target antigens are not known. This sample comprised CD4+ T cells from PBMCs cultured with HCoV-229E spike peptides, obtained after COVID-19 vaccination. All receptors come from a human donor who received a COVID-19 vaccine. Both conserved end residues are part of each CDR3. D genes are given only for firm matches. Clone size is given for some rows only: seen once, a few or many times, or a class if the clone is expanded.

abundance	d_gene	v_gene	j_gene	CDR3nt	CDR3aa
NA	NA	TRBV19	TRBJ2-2	TGTGCCAGTATAGGGGCTTTGTCGACCGGGGAGCTGTTTTTT	CASIGALSTGELFF
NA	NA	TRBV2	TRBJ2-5	TGTGCCAGCACGGGAGAAGAGACCCAGTACTTC	CASTGEETQYF
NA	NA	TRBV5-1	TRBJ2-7	TGCGCCAGCAGCTTGTACAGACCTCTCCTCTCCTACGAGCAGTACTTC	CASSLYRPLLSYEQYF
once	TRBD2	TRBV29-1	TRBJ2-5	TGCAGCGAGTTACCGGGACTAGCTCAAGAGACCCAGTACTTC	CSELPGLAQETQYF
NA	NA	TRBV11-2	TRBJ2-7	TGTGCCAGCAGCTTCCCCAGGAGGAGCTCCTACGAGCAGTACTTC	CASSFPRRSSYEQYF
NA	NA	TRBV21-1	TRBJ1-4	TGTGCCAGCAAGAAAAGACAGGGATCGGACACTAATGAAAAACTGTTTTTT	CASKKRQGSDTNEKLFF
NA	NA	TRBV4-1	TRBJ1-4	TGCGCCAGCAGCCTTGTAGCTGAAAAACTGTTTTTT	CASSLVAEKLFF
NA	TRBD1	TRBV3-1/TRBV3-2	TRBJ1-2	TGTGCCAGCAGGGATTGGACAGGGAATGGCTACACCTTC	CASRDWTGNGYTF
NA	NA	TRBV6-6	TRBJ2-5	TGTGCCAGCAGTTACGCACAAGAGACCCAGTACTTC	CASSYAQETQYF
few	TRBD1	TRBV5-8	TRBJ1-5	TGTGCCAGCACGAGATTACAGGGGTTACAGCCCCAGCATTTT	CASTRLQGLQPQHF
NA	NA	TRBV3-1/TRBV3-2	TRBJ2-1	TGTGCCAGCAGCCAAGTAGCTAGCACTTACAATGAGCAGTTCTTC	CASSQVASTYNEQFF
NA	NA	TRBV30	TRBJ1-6	TGTGCCTGGAGTGTAGGACAGTATAATTCACCCCTCCACTTT	CAWSVGQYNSPLHF
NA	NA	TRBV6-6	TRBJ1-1	TGTGCCAGCAGTATAAGGACCGCAAACACTGAAGCTTTCTTT	CASSIRTANTEAFF
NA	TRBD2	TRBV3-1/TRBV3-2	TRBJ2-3	TGTGCCAGCAGCCCCAGGACTAGCGGGGGCCTGCAGTATTTT	CASSPRTSGGLQYF
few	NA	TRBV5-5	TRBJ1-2	TGTGCCAGCAGCTTGCGAGGGGATTACTACACCTTC	CASSLRGDYYTF
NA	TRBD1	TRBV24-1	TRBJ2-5	TGTGCCACCAGTGATCCTCAGGGGGCGGGAGAGACCCAGTACTTC	CATSDPQGAGETQYF
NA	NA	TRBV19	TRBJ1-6	TGTGCCAGTAGTATCTGGCAGGGCCGGGGCTCCTATAATTCACCCCTCCACTTT	CASSIWQGRGSYNSPLHF
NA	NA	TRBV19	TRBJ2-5	TGTGCCAGTAGTATGGGCAGGGCAGAGACCCAGTACTTC	CASSMGRAETQYF
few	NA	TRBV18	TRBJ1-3	TGTGCCAGCTCATGGGACACGAGCTCTGGAAACACCATATATTTT	CASSWDTSSGNTIYF
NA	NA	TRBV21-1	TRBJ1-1	TGTGCCAGCAGCAAAGTAGGGATAATGAACACTGAAGCTTTCTTT	CASSKVGIMNTEAFF
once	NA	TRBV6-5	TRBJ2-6	TGTGCCAGCAGTTACGGGTCGCAAGCTGGGGCCAACGTCCTGACTTTC	CASSYGSQAGANVLTF
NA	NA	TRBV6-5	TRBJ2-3	TGTGCCAGCAGAGAGTTGGCAGATACGCAGTATTTT	CASRELADTQYF
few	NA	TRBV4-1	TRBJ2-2	TGCGCCAGCAGCCTGGGGACCTTGAACACCGGGGAGCTGTTTTTT	CASSLGTLNTGELFF
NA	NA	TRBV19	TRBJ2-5	TGTGCCAGTAGTATTAGCCAAACAGGCCAAGAGACCCAGTACTTC	CASSISQTGQETQYF
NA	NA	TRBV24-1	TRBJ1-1	TGTGCCACCAGTGGCTCCCGGGACACTGAAGCTTTCTTT	CATSGSRDTEAFF
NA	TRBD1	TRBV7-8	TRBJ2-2	TGTGCCAGCAGCACCTACTACCGGGACAGGCCGAACACCGGGGAGCTGTTTTTT	CASSTYYRDRPNTGELFF
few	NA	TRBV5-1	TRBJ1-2	TGCGCCAGCAGCTTGGGACAGAACTATGGCTACACCTTC	CASSLGQNYGYTF
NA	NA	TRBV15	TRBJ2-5	TGTGCCACCAGCAGAGGAGTAGTAAGGGAGACCCAGTACTTC	CATSRGVVRETQYF
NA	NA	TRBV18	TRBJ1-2	TGTGCCAGCTCACCGAGGCAGGCCACCACTAACTATGGCTACACCTTC	CASSPRQATTNYGYTF
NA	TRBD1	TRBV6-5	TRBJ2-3	TGTGCCAGCAGTAGGACAGGGGAGAGGGATACGCAGTATTTT	CASSRTGERDTQYF
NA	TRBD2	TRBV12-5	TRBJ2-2	TGTGCTAGTGGTTTGGATCCTAGCTCGGGAGGTCGGACCGGGGAGCTGTTTTTT	CASGLDPSSGGRTGELFF
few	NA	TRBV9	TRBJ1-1	TGTGCCAGCAGCCCCACCGTGGGCACTGAAGCTTTCTTT	CASSPTVGTEAFF
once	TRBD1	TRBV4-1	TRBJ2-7	TGCGCCAGCAGCCCGGGACAGACTCCCTCCTACGAGCAGTACTTC	CASSPGQTPSYEQYF
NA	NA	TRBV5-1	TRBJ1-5	TGCGCCAGCAGCAGCCAGGGAGGGGGCAATCAGCCCCAGCATTTT	CASSSQGGGNQPQHF
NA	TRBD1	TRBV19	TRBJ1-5	TGTGCCAGTCGATTGGCGGGGGACAGGCAGAATCAGCCCCAGCATTTT	CASRLAGDRQNQPQHF
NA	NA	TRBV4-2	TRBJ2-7	TGTGCCAGCAGCCCCAAGGAGAGGGAGAGGTACGAGCAGTACTTC	CASSPKERERYEQYF
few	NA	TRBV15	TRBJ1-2	TGTGCCACCAGCAGAGCTGGAGGGGCCCGGTATGGCTACACCTTC	CATSRAGGARYGYTF
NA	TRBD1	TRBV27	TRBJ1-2	TGTGCCAGCAGTAGGGGACAGGGGATTTATGGCTACACCTTC	CASSRGQGIYGYTF
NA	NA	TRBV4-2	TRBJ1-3	TGTGCCAGCAGCCAAAAGGACAGAGGAAACACCATATATTTT	CASSQKDRGNTIYF
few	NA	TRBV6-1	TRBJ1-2	TGTGCCAGCAGTGAATCGGGAGCTATCTATGGCTACACCTTC	CASSESGAIYGYTF
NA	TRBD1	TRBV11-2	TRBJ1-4	TGTGCCAGCAGCTACGTTAGGGACAGCCAAACTAATGAAAAACTGTTTTTT	CASSYVRDSQTNEKLFF
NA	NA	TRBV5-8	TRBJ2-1	TGTGCCAGCAGCCAGACTGGATACTCCTACAATGAGCAGTTCTTC	CASSQTGYSYNEQFF
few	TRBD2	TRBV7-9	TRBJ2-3	TGTGCCAGCAGCTCCTTAGCGGGGGTCCCGGATACGCAGTATTTT	CASSSLAGVPDTQYF
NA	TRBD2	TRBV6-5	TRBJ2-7	TGTGCCAGCCTGGGCCGCGGGAGAGTCTACGAGCAGTACTTC	CASLGRGRVYEQYF